These T cell receptor beta chains were read from a single sample in a study of T cell responses to AZD1222 COVID-19 vaccine. Data came from immunoSEQ multiplex PCR; TCRdb stores just in-frame clones and leaves some out. The table records about 100,000 clones, 70% to 90% of them present only once. The sequencing used peripheral blood, collected on day 0 of AZD1222 vaccination. These receptors all stem from an adult in good health. The CDR3 runs from the conserved cysteine through the conserved F or W. The D gene is left open where the match is weak. Clone size is not always given. Where it is, it says once, few, many or a class for expanded clones.

d_call	clone_size	v_call	j_call	cdr3_aa	cdr3_nt
-	-	TRBV6-5	TRBJ2-5	CASSWTAGETQYF	TGTGCCAGCAGCTGGACAGCTGGGGAGACCCAGTACTTC
-	-	TRBV7-2	TRBJ1-1	CASSLAYMNTEAFF	TGTGCCAGCAGCTTAGCCTACATGAACACTGAAGCTTTCTTT
TRBD1	-	TRBV2	TRBJ1-5	CASSGTGRSNQPQHF	TGTGCCAGCAGTGGGACAGGGAGAAGCAATCAGCCCCAGCATTTT
-	-	TRBV6-1	TRBJ2-3	CASSEGRRFVSTDTQYF	TGTGCCAGCAGTGAGGGAAGGCGGTTCGTCAGCACAGATACGCAGTATTTT
-	-	TRBV7-2	TRBJ1-1	CASSNSRTAFF	TGTGCCAGCAGCAACAGTCGGACAGCTTTCTTT
-	-	TRBV21-1	TRBJ1-1	CASSKEGTEAFF	TGTGCCAGCAGCAAAGAGGGCACTGAAGCTTTCTTT
-	-	TRBV2	TRBJ1-6	CASTQDITYNSPLHF	TGTGCCAGCACCCAGGACATCACCTATAATTCACCCCTCCACTTT
-	-	TRBV6-5	TRBJ2-5	CASSSDGETQYF	TGTGCCAGCAGTTCCGACGGAGAGACCCAGTACTTC
-	-	TRBV6-2/TRBV6-3	TRBJ2-1	CASSYTRGGAFVNEQFF	TGTGCCAGCAGTTACACCCGAGGGGGAGCCTTTGTCAATGAGCAGTTCTTC
-	once	TRBV12-5	TRBJ1-1	CASGLFIKNTEAFF	TGTGCTAGTGGTTTGTTTATAAAGAACACTGAAGCTTTCTTT
TRBD1	few	TRBV3-1/TRBV3-2	TRBJ2-2	CASSQEEQGANTGELFF	TGTGCCAGCAGCCAAGAGGAACAGGGGGCCAACACCGGGGAGCTGTTTTTT
TRBD1	-	TRBV5-4	TRBJ1-1	CASSLSWDRGRTNTEAFF	TGTGCCAGCAGCTTGAGTTGGGACAGGGGAAGGACGAACACTGAAGCTTTCTTT
-	-	TRBV6-6	TRBJ2-7	CASSPALDEGYDRQQYF	TGTGCCAGCAGTCCAGCCCTCGATGAGGGATACGATCGGCAGCAGTACTTC
TRBD1	once	TRBV2	TRBJ1-2	CANHFQGQREYGYTF	TGTGCCAACCACTTCCAGGGACAGAGGGAGTATGGCTACACCTTC
TRBD1	-	TRBV7-7	TRBJ1-1	CARLWDSFNTEAFF	TGTGCTAGGCTATGGGACAGTTTTAACACTGAAGCTTTCTTT
-	-	TRBV5-1	TRBJ2-2	CASDEDGSLNTGELFF	TGCGCCAGCGACGAGGACGGGTCTTTGAACACCGGGGAGCTGTTTTTT
TRBD2	-	TRBV24-1	TRBJ2-5	CATSDSLAAETQYF	TGTGCCACCAGCGACTCTCTAGCGGCAGAGACCCAGTACTTC
-	-	TRBV5-6	TRBJ2-1	CASSRGGGPYNEQFF	TGTGCCAGCAGCAGGGGAGGGGGGCCCTACAATGAGCAGTTCTTC
-	-	TRBV5-5	TRBJ2-3	CASSLVGTTPDTQYF	TGTGCCAGCAGCTTGGTTGGGACCACCCCCGATACGCAGTATTTT
TRBD1	once	TRBV5-1	TRBJ1-2	CASSADRGDYGYTF	TGCGCCAGCAGCGCAGACAGGGGAGACTATGGCTACACCTTC
-	-	TRBV19	TRBJ1-2	CATEDSGVYYGYTF	TGTGCCACCGAGGATTCAGGGGTTTACTATGGCTACACCTTC
-	-	TRBV7-9	TRBJ2-7	CASSLGTFYEQYF	TGTGCCAGCAGCTTAGGTACGTTCTACGAGCAGTACTTC
TRBD1	-	TRBV5-1	TRBJ1-3	CASSLVGTAGNTIYF	TGCGCCAGCAGCTTGGTCGGGACAGCTGGAAACACCATATATTTT
-	-	TRBV6-2/TRBV6-3	TRBJ2-7	CASSYPQTARDEQYF	TGTGCCAGCAGTTACCCTCAGACAGCACGAGACGAGCAGTACTTC
TRBD1	once	TRBV6-5	TRBJ1-2	CASRRQGSNYGYTF	TGTGCCAGCCGGAGACAGGGCTCTAACTATGGCTACACCTTC